The T cell receptor beta chain under discussion was sequenced for a study of identical twins. The study, taken as a whole, reports: Fewer insertions were carried by abundant cord blood beta clonotypes, but none was seen in memory repertoires. Twins' surplus sharing was weaker for beta out-of-frame sequences.

A single record per CDR3 protein comes from TCRdb applying MiXCR to the 5' RACE reads. The data hold around 480,000 distinct CDR3 sequences, with roughly an eighth observed a single time. The germline gives CDR1 SGHTA, CDR2 FQGNSA. CDR3 length: 14 amino acids. Trimming shortened V by 1 base and J by 3 bases, and 8 bases separated the two germline ends. Points on this clonotype: Its antigen remains unidentified.

These sequences were also reported in another study, on yellow fever vaccine responses in identical twins.

Sequencing was done on a sample of CD4+ T cells sorted from blood. This chain joins TRBV7-2 and TRBJ2-3; D call uncertain. The source of this sequence is a woman aged 18 to 35 in good health. DNA for the CDR3: TGTGCCAGCAGCTTAGGCAAGGTTACAGATACGCAGTATTTT. It encodes CASSLGKVTDTQYF.